This T cell receptor beta chain was identified during a study of shared clonotypes between healthy human individuals. Some clones are missing from TCRdb's copy, which holds only in-frame ones; the method was immunoSEQ multiplex PCR. The table includes millions of clones, over 85% detected once. Comments on this clone: What it recognizes is unknown.

A split of CD4+ cells into CD45RA+ naive and CD45RA-negative memory subsets was performed. Study observations and caveats: About 5% of naive CD4 clonotypes were common to a few donors.

V lost 4 bases, J lost 4 bases, and 7 bases stayed unmatched. This CDR3 spans 16 amino acids. Germline values: CDR1 SGHNT, CDR2 YYREEE (reference sequence). This receptor was obtained from a man between 18 and 29 years old in good health. Some clones in this sample may be carry-over from other donors' samples. V and J are TRBV5-4 and TRBJ2-5; TRBD2 matches 13 bases. The sequenced material came from naive CD4+ T cells from PBMCs. Subset specified: CD45RA+ positively selected. CDR3 region: CASSTTSGRAGETQYF. The CDR3 DNA follows: TGTGCCAGCAGCACCACTAGCGGGAGGGCAGGAGAGACCCAGTACTTC. The entire variable domain, with the rest obtained from reference TRBV5-4 and TRBJ2-5, is as follows: ETGVTQSPTHLIKTRGQQVTLRCSSQSGHNTVSWYQQALGQGPQFIFQYYREEENGRGNFPPRFSGLQFPNYSSELNVNALELDDSALYLCASSTTSGRAGETQYFGPGTRLLVL.